What follows is one TCR beta chain and its context. Its target is not known. This sample was taken from a study of T cell responses to AZD1222 COVID-19 vaccine. The germline V gene has CDR1 SGDLS and CDR2 YYNGEE. The CDR3 has 17 amino acids. V shed 0 bases, J shed 4 bases, and the junction held 9 bases outside the gene matches. Whole-study findings and limits: Females made up more of the donors, who were largely white British, and clonal diversity may have come out too low.

Clones were sequenced by immunoSEQ multiplex PCR, and TCRdb holds only the in-frame ones, with some missing. The profile shows about 270,000 clones, 90% to 95% of them singletons. This chain joins TRBV9 and TRBJ1-2, with 10 bases identical to TRBD1. The sequence was collected from an adult who received the AZD1222 COVID-19 vaccine. This sample comprised peripheral blood, obtained 28 days after the second AZD1222 dose. The CDR3 is CASSVGLGTGVSYGYTF. The CDR3 DNA follows: TGTGCCAGCAGCGTAGGCCTCGGGACAGGGGTTAGCTATGGCTACACCTTC.